Below, 4 T cell receptor beta chains from the same sample are listed, as sequenced in a study of T cells in Graves' hyperthyroidism and ophthalmopathy. RNA transcripts served as the template for amplifying TCR beta CDR3 regions. The HTBI primer set was used in a first-round RT-PCR of the TCR CDR3. TCRdb recomputed calls from the multiplex PCR reads with MiXCR, one row per CDR3 protein. The table includes hundreds of thousands of distinct CDR3 sequences, 45% detected once. Sequencing was performed on peripheral blood or thyroid tissue (not recorded which). The source is an adult man with Graves' disease, either hyperthyroidism or ophthalmopathy (not recorded which).

This chain links TRBV12-3 or TRBV12-4 with TRBJ1-4, with 8 bases that match TRBD1. The CDR3 has 14 amino acids. The trim removed 6 bases at V and 11 bases at J, leaving 11 bases unmatched. CDR3 sequence reads: CASRLGQGSSKLFF. The CDR3, as DNA: TGTGCCAGCAGGCTCGGACAGGGCTCGTCCAAACTGTTTTTT.

Many counts were recorded for this clonotype. The CDR3 reads CATSSPHINQPQHF. The DNA of the CDR3 is TGTGCCACCAGCTCCCCTCACATTAATCAGCCCCAGCATTTT. The gene calls are TRBV24-1 and TRBJ1-5; unclear D gene. CDR1 is KGHDR, CDR2 SFDVKD, per germline. Trimming took 7 bases from V and 4 from J, leaving 13 bases between them. The CDR3 runs to 14 residues.

With respect to this clonotype: A much larger clone differs from this one at a single base, so this may be a read error. The CDR3 does not close with the conserved phenylalanine or tryptophan, likely indicating a read error. The genes are TRBV10-3 and TRBJ1-2; 8 positions match TRBD1. Germline CDR1 ENHRY, CDR2 SYGVKD. CDR3 size: 14 residues. J lost 6 bases, V lost 0 bases, and 3 bases had no gene match. CDR3 amino acids: CAISESSGGHGYTY. CDR3 DNA sequence: TGTGCCATCAGTGAGTCGTCAGGGGGCCATGGCTACACCTAC.

The chain recombines TRBV7-9 with TRBJ1-2; D uncertain. The length of the CDR3 is 13 residues. Germline lookup yields CDR1 SEHNR and CDR2 FQNEAQ (reference sequence). Trimming stripped 2 bases from V and 6 bases from J, with 10 bases between. This CDR3 reads CASSLRGSNGYTF. DNA for the CDR3: TGTGCCAGCAGCTTAAGAGGCTCGAATGGCTACACCTTC.